The clone carrying this T cell receptor beta chain was counted once. Its antigen remains unidentified. Libraries were prepared by immunoSEQ multiplex PCR; TCRdb keeps only in-frame clonotypes and omits some of them. In the table there are 120,000 or so clones, around 85% of which are singletons. The sample is drawn from a study of cytomegalovirus exposure and HLA in healthy donors. Study background: The same platform as the approximately 700 first-cohort repertoires was used for the roughly 130 validation repertoires, a later analysis reported. Study-level findings and limits: The CMV antigen specificity of a few CMV-associated chains was confirmed through in vitro analysis. In the approximately 130 validation repertoires, a later analysis found that first-cohort TCR clusters tended to co-occur. Reportedly, cytomegalovirus status was diagnosed with high sensitivity and specificity.

Germline lookup yields CDR1 MDHEN and CDR2 SYDVKM. Trimming cost V 1 base and J 7 bases; bases outside gene matches: 13. The CDR3 is 17 residues long. This chain uses TRBV28 with TRBJ1-5; 7 positions match TRBD1. Source material: PBMCs. The origin of this receptor is a man younger than 35 in good health and CMV-seropositive. As DNA, the CDR3 is TGTGCCAGCAGTTTATCTCATATAGAGGGGGCTGGGCAGCCCCAGCATTTT. Translated: CASSLSHIEGAGQPQHF.